These 2 T cell receptor beta chains originate from one sample sequenced in a study of T cell repertoires in cytomegalovirus infection. Their antigen targets remain unknown. Via MiXCR, TCRdb re-called the reads, giving one row per CDR3 protein. The table records hundreds of thousands of distinct CDR3 sequences, 33% of them present only once. The material was cultured PBMCs, obtained from culture after CMV antigen stimulation. All receptors come from a human donor in good health (CMV status not recorded). Some clones in this sample may be carry-over from other donors' samples.

This clonotype is a singleton in its sample. Mismatch with germline at one junction end may stem from a read error. The V and J genes are TRBV6-1 and TRBJ2-3, with 7 bases lining up with TRBD2. Germline CDR1 MNHNS, CDR2 SASEGT. This CDR3 has 17 amino acids. This chain's CDR3 is CASREVAGPVIPDTQYF. CDR3 nucleotide sequence: TGTGCCAGCAGGGAAGTAGCGGGCCCCGTTATACCAGATACGCAGTATTTT.

The chain couples TRBV20-1 to TRBJ1-6; weak D call: TRBD1 (6 bases). The CDR3 covers 14 residues. Germline V gene lookup returns CDR1 DFQATT and CDR2 SNEGSKA (reference sequence). V was shortened by 0 bases and J by 7 bases, with 10 bases between the two germline ends. CDR3 protein: CSAREGAENSPLHF. The CDR3 region has the DNA TGCAGTGCTAGAGAGGGGGCTGAAAATTCACCCCTCCACTTT.